Sequencing of this TCR beta chain was carried out in a study of cytomegalovirus exposure and HLA in healthy donors. Study information: The 110 or so validation repertoires, a later analysis reported, used the same platform as the approximately 700 first-cohort repertoires. Overall study findings and caveats: Researchers counted some 150 TCR beta chains as cytomegalovirus-associated. Confirmation was obtained in vitro that a few CMV-associated chains are specific for CMV antigens.

This CDR3 is 15 amino acids long. V was pared by 0 bases and J by 3 bases, with 10 bases between. Germline values: CDR1 SGHTS, CDR2 YDEGEE. On this clone: The antigen is unknown.

Generated by immunoSEQ multiplex PCR, the TCRdb table keeps only in-frame clones and is missing some. The sample has tens of thousands of clones; 85% to 95% are singletons. This clonotype was obtained from a man between 18 and 35 years old in good health and CMV-seropositive. Material: PBMCs. The genes are TRBV5-8 and TRBJ1-3, with D possibly matching TRBD1 (6 bases). Here the CDR3 reads CASSLGAGVGNTIYF. The CDR3 bases are TGTGCCAGCAGCTTGGGAGCAGGGGTTGGAAACACCATATATTTT.